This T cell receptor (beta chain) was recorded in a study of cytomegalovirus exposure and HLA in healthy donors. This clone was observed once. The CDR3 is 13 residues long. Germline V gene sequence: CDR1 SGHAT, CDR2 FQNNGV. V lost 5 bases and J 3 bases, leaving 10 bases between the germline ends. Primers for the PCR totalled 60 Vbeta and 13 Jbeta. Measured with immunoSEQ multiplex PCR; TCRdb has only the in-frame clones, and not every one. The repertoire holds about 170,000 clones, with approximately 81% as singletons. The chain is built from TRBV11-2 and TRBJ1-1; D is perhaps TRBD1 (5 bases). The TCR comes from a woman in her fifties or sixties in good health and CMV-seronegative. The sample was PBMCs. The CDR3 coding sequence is TGTGCCAGCAGCCCAACAGGTTACACTGAAGCTTTCTTT. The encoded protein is CASSPTGYTEAFF.